This T cell receptor (beta chain) was sequenced during a study of T-cell memory formation after mild COVID-19. Germline CDR1 and CDR2: SNHLY and FYNNEI. V was clipped by 6 bases and J by 6 bases, with 14 bases between them. The CDR3 is 13 residues long. TCRdb itself ran the 5' RACE reads through MiXCR, one entry per CDR3 protein. The data hold around 200,000 distinct CDR3 sequences, with roughly 17% observed a single time. This clonotype was counted at least ten times. The chain joins TRBV2 to TRBJ1-2, with D maybe TRBD1 (5 bases). This TCR derives from an adult woman who had mild COVID-19 (a few samples of this study predate the infection). Cell type and time point are not known. Material: PBMCs or a T cell subset sorted from them (not recorded which). CDR3 amino acids: CASSLLIRDGYTF. Written as DNA, the CDR3 is TGTGCCAGCAGCCTCCTTATCAGGGATGGCTACACCTTC.